The clone carrying this T cell receptor beta chain has ten or more counts. The antigen remains unidentified. This sample was included in a study of spatial heterogeneity in lung cancer. Study-level information: Compared with alpha-chain sequences, beta-chain sequences were consistently detected in greater numbers.

Germline V gene sequence: CDR1 MNHEY, CDR2 SMNVEV (reference sequence). The CDR3 has 14 amino acids. V was clipped by 0 bases and J by 5 bases, with 7 bases between them. Individually, TCR cDNA molecules were each labelled with a unique molecular identifier. TCRdb independently ran MiXCR on the 5' RACE reads; one entry per CDR3 protein. Seen here are some 21,000 distinct CDR3 sequences, 4.5% to 5% observed once, and the top ten hold about 7%. Points from the study as a whole: Ubiquitous expanded tumor TCRs appeared in blood more at resection than follow-up.

Stated time point: sample taken at primary tumor resection. TCRs were sequenced from unsorted whole RNA of tumor, nontumor lung or PBMC. Untreated early-stage non-small cell lung cancer patients, fewer than 85 in total, were the donors. This clonotype originated in a male donor with early-stage non-small cell lung cancer. Sequenced here: PBMCs, sampled at surgery. The chain links TRBV27 to TRBJ1-4; no firm D call. The CDR3 loop reads CASSLSETNEKLFF. As DNA, the CDR3 is TGTGCCAGCAGTTTATCGGAAACAAATGAAAAACTGTTTTTT.